A single sample gave rise to the 13 T cell receptor beta chains below, sequenced in a study of T cells in Graves' hyperthyroidism and ophthalmopathy. RNA transcripts yielded amplified TCR beta CDR3 regions. Using the HTBI primer set, a first-round RT-PCR was run on the TCR CDR3. TCRdb re-derived calls from the multiplex PCR reads in MiXCR, one entry per CDR3 protein. The table lists about 350,000 distinct CDR3 sequences, roughly 17% of them singletons. The sample was blood. All receptors derive from a woman aged 25 to 39 with Graves' hyperthyroidism that later progressed to Graves' ophthalmopathy.

V and J are TRBV18 and TRBJ2-2; D uncertain. Germline CDR1 KGHSH, CDR2 LQKENI. The CDR3 has 15 amino acids. V lost 1 base, J lost 5 bases, and 11 bases lay in between. CDR3 DNA: TGTGCCAGCTCACCACGTCAGGCCCAAACCGGGGAGCTGTTTTTT. Its protein is CASSPRQAQTGELFF. Combining the CDR3 with reference TRBV18 and TRBJ2-2 gives the whole variable domain NAGVMQNPRHLVRRRGQEARLRCSPMKGHSHVYWYRQLPEEGLKFMVYLQKENIIDESGMPKERFSAEFPKEGPSILRIQQVVRGDSAAYFCASSPRQAQTGELFFGEGSRLTVL.

The table lists this clonotype with many counts. The V and J genes are TRBV27 and TRBJ2-6, with D perhaps being TRBD1 or TRBD2 (5 bases each). CDR1 and CDR2 (germline): MNHEY, SMNVEV (reference sequence). This CDR3 has 19 residues. V dropped 6 bases and J dropped 0 bases, with 21 bases sitting between them. CDR3 in DNA: TGTGCCAGCAGAGCCCAGGGTTACGCTAGCTCCTCTGGGGCCAACGTCCTGACTTTC. The encoded protein is CASRAQGYASSSGANVLTF.

Points on this clonotype: A much bigger clone sits one base away, suggesting this may be a read error. V usage is TRBV9 and J usage is TRBJ2-3; D is possibly TRBD2 (6 bases). CDR3 size: 16 residues. V lost 3 bases, J lost 0 bases, and 14 bases lay in between. Germline V gene lookup returns CDR1 SGDLS and CDR2 YYNGEE. The CDR3 sequence: CASSASGVTSTDTQYF. CDR3 nucleotide sequence: TGTGCCAGCAGCGCCTCGGGAGTTACTAGCACAGATACGCAGTATTTT.

At least ten counts were recorded for this clonotype. Here the CDR3 reads CSARRRGDTQYF. CDR3 DNA sequence: TGCAGTGCCCGCCGGAGGGGAGATACGCAGTATTTT. The rearrangement links TRBV20-1 to TRBJ2-3; possible D gene TRBD2, 6 bases. With 6 bases removed from V and 5 bases from J, the gap between germline ends came to 12 bases. Germline CDR1 reads DFQATT; CDR2 reads SNEGSKA (reference sequence). The CDR3 contains 12 residues.

This clonotype was seen ten or more times. The CDR3, as DNA: TGTGCCTGGAGGTCCCAGGGGACGGATGGCTACACCTTC. It specifies CAWRSQGTDGYTF. The V and J genes are TRBV30 and TRBJ1-2, with a weak D call TRBD1 (6 bases). The CDR3 totals 13 residues. CDR1 and CDR2 from the germline V gene are GTSNPN and SVGIG (reference sequence). V lost 3 bases and J 6 bases, leaving 14 bases between the germline ends.

There are many counts of this clonotype. The chain joins TRBV2 to TRBJ2-7; tentatively, D is TRBD1 or TRBD2 (6 bases each). The CDR3 spans 13 residues. The germline V gene encodes CDR1 SNHLY and CDR2 FYNNEI. The V gene lost 7 bases and the J gene lost 6 bases, with 16 bases spanning the gap. The CDR3 spells CASTSGGISEQYF. The CDR3, as DNA: TGTGCCAGCACTTCCGGGGGCATCTCCGAGCAGTACTTC. The whole variable domain, remainder taken from reference TRBV2 and TRBJ2-7, is EPEVTQTPSHQVTQMGQEVILRCVPISNHLYFYWYRQILGQKVEFLVSFYNNEISEKSEIFDDQFSVERPDGSNFTLKIRSTKLEDSAMYFCASTSGGISEQYFGPGTRLTVT.

This clonotype was seen ten or more times. The gene calls are TRBV20-1 and TRBJ1-1; tentatively, D is TRBD1 (6 bases). V dropped 6 bases and J dropped 6 bases, with 17 bases sitting between them. Germline CDR1 and CDR2: DFQATT and SNEGSKA (reference sequence). This CDR3 has 13 amino acids. The CDR3 nucleotides read TGCAGTGCCGAGCCCGGCAGGGGAGCTGAAGCTTTCTTT. This sequence encodes CSAEPGRGAEAFF.

The V gene is TRBV7-2, the J gene TRBJ1-1, with TRBD1 matching over 7 bases. Germline values: CDR1 SGHTA, CDR2 FQGNSA. The trim removed 6 bases at V and 5 bases at J, leaving 9 bases unmatched. The CDR3 spans 14 residues. The CDR3 protein is CASRIQGFGTEAFF. The CDR3, as DNA: TGTGCCAGCAGAATACAGGGGTTCGGAACTGAAGCTTTCTTT.

The chain is built from TRBV11-2 and TRBJ2-3; TRBD2 might be the D (6 bases). The CDR3 loop spans 18 amino acids. Trimming took off 5 bases at V and 0 bases at J, with 21 bases between the two ends. CDR1 and CDR2 from the germline V gene are SGHAT and FQNNGV. CDR3 sequence (DNA): TGTGCCAGCAGCCTACATAGGGCGGCGGGGTCAAGCACAGATACGCAGTATTTT. It translates to CASSLHRAAGSSTDTQYF. The full variable domain, completed using reference TRBV11-2 and TRBJ2-3, is EAGVAQSPRYKIIEKRQSVAFWCNPISGHATLYWYQQILGQGPKLLIQFQNNGVVDDSQLPKDRFSAERLKGVDSTLKIQPAKLEDSAVYLCASSLHRAAGSSTDTQYFGPGTRLTVL.

This chain links TRBV13 with TRBJ1-5, with D possibly matching TRBD1 (5 bases). Trimming pared 4 bases from V and 6 bases from J, leaving 7 bases between. The CDR3 is 12 residues long. CDR1 PRHDT and CDR2 FYEKMQ come from the germline V gene (reference sequence). DNA for the CDR3: TGTGCCAGCAGCTCAGGGAGTCAGCCCCAGCATTTT. Translating it yields CASSSGSQPQHF.

There are a few counts of this clonotype. J is TRBJ1-3 and V is TRBV10-2; D not resolved. Germline values: CDR1 WSHSY, CDR2 SAAADI. CDR3 length equals 16 residues. The V gene lost 1 base and the J gene lost 0 bases, with 10 bases spanning the gap. The CDR3 nucleotides read TGCGCCAGCAGTGAGTTATCATGGGTCTCTGGAAACACCATATATTTT. Translating gives CASSELSWVSGNTIYF.

This clonotype came up many times. The rearrangement uses TRBV11-2 and TRBJ1-2, with D perhaps TRBD1 (5 bases). V gave up 5 bases and J gave up 6 bases, with 10 bases separating them. CDR1 is SGHAT, CDR2 FQNNGV, per germline. The CDR3 has 12 amino acids. The CDR3 spells CASSRGQDGYTF. The CDR3 region has the DNA TGTGCCAGCAGCAGGGGCCAGGATGGCTACACCTTC.

This clonotype was counted at least ten times. This rearrangement joins TRBV2 to TRBJ2-7; the D gene could be TRBD1 or TRBD2 (5 bases each). Germline V gene sequence: CDR1 SNHLY, CDR2 FYNNEI. This CDR3 has 13 residues. V was clipped by 6 bases and J by 7 bases, with 16 bases between them. DNA of the CDR3: TGTGCCAGCAGAGAACCACCGGGGCGGGAGCAGTACTTC. This codes for CASREPPGREQYF.